This T cell receptor beta chain was obtained from a study of blood T cell repertoires in COVID-19. Study details: COVID-19 samples, acute and convalescent, were from the United States, Italy and Spain. In each case, the material was cDNA or gDNA derived from T cells, B-cell-depleted T cells, or PBMCs.

V lost 2 bases and J lost 4, with 15 bases in between. This CDR3 comprises 15 residues. Germline CDR1 and CDR2: KGHSH and LQKENI. Profiling relied on immunoSEQ multiplex PCR, and the TCRdb table lists in-frame clones only, not all of them. The sample includes 180,000 or so clones, about 86% of them seen just once. The sequencing input was peripheral blood. V is TRBV18 and J is TRBJ2-7; D perhaps matches TRBD2 (6 bases). The sequence was collected from a man younger than 35 with acute or convalescent COVID-19. The CDR3 sequence: CASSPDGGDLYEQYF. The DNA of the CDR3 is TGTGCCAGCTCACCAGACGGCGGGGACCTTTACGAGCAGTACTTC. The variable domain in full, completed from reference TRBV18 and TRBJ2-7, reads NAGVMQNPRHLVRRRGQEARLRCSPMKGHSHVYWYRQLPEEGLKFMVYLQKENIIDESGMPKERFSAEFPKEGPSILRIQQVVRGDSAAYFCASSPDGGDLYEQYFGPGTRLTVT.